These 31 T cell receptor beta chains originate from one sample sequenced in a study of blood T cells in healthy people across ages. Through a sample-barcoded 5' primer and a J-beta primer mix, a second PCR was run for roughly 6 to 11 cycles. Each CDR3 protein gets one entry after TCRdb re-called the 5' RACE reads with MiXCR. Among 650,000 to 1,000,000 distinct CDR3 sequences listed, about 36% were seen once. Material: blood. The receptor source for this set is a man younger than 30 in good health.

In its sample, this clonotype was seen many times. The rearrangement joins TRBV7-2 to TRBJ1-2; D gene ambiguous. The CDR3 extends over 14 amino acids. Germline V CDR1 and CDR2: SGHTA, FQGNSA. Trimming pared 2 bases from V and 4 bases from J, leaving 11 bases between. The CDR3: CASSLNRGGYGYTF. The CDR3, as DNA: TGTGCCAGCAGCTTAAATCGGGGAGGCTATGGCTACACCTTC.

The chain links TRBV14 to TRBJ2-4; D is unresolved. Germline V gene sequence: CDR1 SGHDN, CDR2 FVKESK. V shed 1 base and J shed 8 bases, with 12 bases lying between them. There are 14 residues in the CDR3. CDR3 residues: CASSQVAGWDIQYF. As DNA, the CDR3 is TGTGCCAGCAGCCAAGTCGCCGGGTGGGACATTCAGTACTTC.

Comment on this clonotype: Being one base from a much bigger clone, this may be a read error. The chain has TRBV7-2 and TRBJ2-1; a possible D gene is TRBD2 (5 bases). V was pared by 5 bases and J by 13 bases, with 18 bases between. Germline lookup yields CDR1 SGHTA and CDR2 FQGNSA. CDR3 length: 13 residues. Here the CDR3 DNA reads TGTGCCAGCAGCCAAGCGGTCGGAGAGACCCAGTTCTTC. This encodes CASSQAVGETQFF.

This rearrangement joins TRBV4-3 to TRBJ2-5; 8 positions match TRBD1. Germline CDR1 reads LGHNA; CDR2 reads YSLEER. Unmatched junction bases numbered 14, after V lost 0 bases and J lost 11 bases. This CDR3 has 16 residues. The CDR3 loop is CASSQDHGAGGWEQYF. In nucleotides, the CDR3 is TGCGCCAGCAGCCAAGATCACGGGGCAGGGGGCTGGGAGCAGTACTTC.

The table lists this clonotype with many counts. CDR3: CASSQGAGAGYTF. For the CDR3, the DNA is TGTGCCAGCAGTCAGGGAGCAGGTGCTGGCTACACCTTC. This chain joins TRBV12-3 or TRBV12-4 and TRBJ1-2, with D maybe TRBD1 (5 bases). Trimming removed 5 bases from V and 7 bases from J, with 14 bases in between. The CDR3 is 13 amino acids.

V usage is TRBV29-1 and J usage is TRBJ1-5, with D perhaps TRBD1 (5 bases). V dropped 3 bases and J dropped 2 bases, with 5 bases sitting between them. Looked up from germline, CDR1 is SQVTM and CDR2 is ANQGSEA. The CDR3 loop spans 12 amino acids. The CDR3 region has the DNA TGCAGCGTTGACAGGGGCAATCAGCCCCAGCATTTT. Protein product: CSVDRGNQPQHF.

At least ten counts were recorded for this clonotype. The chain employs TRBV29-1 and TRBJ1-5; perhaps TRBD1 as D (6 bases). Germline V gives CDR1 SQVTM, CDR2 ANQGSEA. The CDR3 runs to 12 residues. Trimming took 5 bases from V and 4 from J, leaving 9 bases between them. The DNA for the CDR3 is TGCAGCGTTAGTCAGGGGAATCAGCCCCAGCATTTT. Amino acid sequence: CSVSQGNQPQHF.

A single count supports this clonotype. Compared with germline, one end of the junction differs, possibly owing to a read error. This sequence joins TRBV5-1 and TRBJ2-5; D might be TRBD2 (6 bases). Germline CDR1 is SGHRS and CDR2 is YFSETQ. The CDR3 loop spans 13 amino acids. Written as DNA, the CDR3 is TGCGCCAACAGCCTCGATGGGGGGGAGACCCAGTACTTC. It codes for CANSLDGGETQYF.

This clonotype was counted between two and nine times. The V call is TRBV18, the J call TRBJ2-5; D remains unclear. V was pared by 5 bases and J by 2 bases, with 9 bases between. CDR3 size: 13 residues. Germline assignment: CDR1 KGHSH and CDR2 LQKENI. CDR3 in amino acids: CASSRPPQETQYF. In DNA form, the CDR3 reads TGTGCCAGCTCAAGACCGCCGCAAGAGACCCAGTACTTC.

As DNA, the CDR3 is TGTGCCAGCAGCCCCCGTGGCAGGGTAAAGACCCAGTACTTC. It specifies CASSPRGRVKTQYF. The chain carries TRBV28 and TRBJ2-5, with a weak D call TRBD1 (5 bases). Trimming took off 6 bases at V and 6 bases at J, with 17 bases between the two ends. Per germline, CDR1 MDHEN and CDR2 SYDVKM. The CDR3 consists of 14 residues.

This clonotype turned up a few times. The J gene is TRBJ2-3, the V gene TRBV29-1; 8 nucleotides agree with TRBD1. There are 14 residues in the CDR3. Germline loops: CDR1 SQVTM, CDR2 ANQGSEA. V was clipped by 6 bases and J by 0 bases; unmatched bases: 5. The CDR3 reads CSVVQGASTDTQYF. The CDR3 bases are TGCAGCGTAGTTCAGGGGGCTAGCACAGATACGCAGTATTTT.

The sample holds a few counts of this clonotype. CDR3 region: CSAEWGAPNEKLFF. In nucleotides, the CDR3 is TGCAGTGCGGAGTGGGGGGCCCCTAATGAAAAACTGTTTTTT. The chain employs TRBV20-1 and TRBJ1-4; D is perhaps TRBD1 (6 bases). Trimming removed 6 bases at V and 3 bases at J, with 14 bases between. The length of the CDR3 is 14 residues. The germline V gene has CDR1 DFQATT and CDR2 SNEGSKA (reference sequence).

This clonotype showed up just a few times. The genes are TRBV16 and TRBJ1-2; 10 nucleotides agree with TRBD1. CDR1 and CDR2 (germline): KGHSY, FQNENV. The CDR3 runs 15 residues. Trimming removed 0 bases from V and 4 bases from J; junction bases left unmatched: 2. In DNA, the CDR3 is TGTGCCAGCAGCCAATCGGGACAGGGGATCTATGGCTACACCTTC. Translated: CASSQSGQGIYGYTF.

The gene calls are TRBV6-5 and TRBJ1-6; maybe TRBD1 (5 bases). This CDR3 has 15 amino acids. The germline V gene encodes CDR1 MNHEY and CDR2 SVGAGI. Trimming removed 6 bases from V and 7 bases from J, with 16 bases in between. DNA of the CDR3: TGTGCCAGCAGCCCCTTTGGGCAGGGAAATTCACCCCTCCACTTT. It codes for CASSPFGQGNSPLHF.

V gene TRBV9 combines with J gene TRBJ2-3, with 8 bases lining up with TRBD2. V trimming: 5 bases; J trimming: 2 bases; junction bases outside the gene matches: 7. Germline V gives CDR1 SGDLS, CDR2 YYNGEE. The CDR3 consists of 15 residues. Here the CDR3 reads CASSYSGLDTDTQYF. The CDR3, as DNA: TGTGCCAGCAGTTACTCGGGACTAGACACAGATACGCAGTATTTT.

J is TRBJ1-4 and V is TRBV6-6, with 9 bases aligning to TRBD1. This CDR3 region has 15 residues. The germline gives CDR1 MNHNY, CDR2 SVGAGI (reference sequence). V shed 2 bases, J shed 6 bases, and the junction held 4 bases outside the gene matches. CDR3 region: CASSYRDRDYEKLFF. CDR3 DNA: TGTGCCAGCAGTTACCGGGACAGGGACTATGAAAAACTGTTTTTT.

The V call is TRBV19, the J call TRBJ2-1; D is possibly TRBD1 (5 bases). V lost 5 bases and J lost 3, with 11 bases in between. The CDR3 sequence is 14 residues long. CDR1 and CDR2 from the germline V gene are LNHDA and SQIVND (reference sequence). CDR3: CASSQRGHYNEQFF. CDR3 nucleotide sequence: TGTGCCAGTAGTCAGAGAGGACACTACAATGAGCAGTTCTTC.

J is TRBJ1-2 and V is TRBV28, with TRBD1 matching 8 bases. The CDR3 is 16 amino acids. Germline assignment: CDR1 MDHEN and CDR2 SYDVKM. V lost 2 bases, J lost 6 bases, and 11 bases stayed unmatched. CDR3 sequence (DNA): TGTGCCAGCAGTTTACACCGCGGACAGGGATTGAATGGCTACACCTTC. The encoded protein is CASSLHRGQGLNGYTF.

The chain has TRBV28 and TRBJ1-5; D uncertain. This CDR3 region has 15 residues. CDR1 MDHEN and CDR2 SYDVKM come from the germline V gene. V was pared by 4 bases and J by 4 bases, with 14 bases between. CDR3: CASSSPTLGNQPQHF. Written as DNA, the CDR3 is TGTGCCAGCAGTTCCCCCACGCTTGGAAATCAGCCCCAGCATTTT.

This clonotype came up a few times. DNA of the CDR3: TGTGCCAGCAGCCCTCCTTCTAATGAAAAACTGTTTTTT. Its translation is CASSPPSNEKLFF. The V and J genes are TRBV9 and TRBJ1-4; no clear D gene. V lost 4 bases to trimming and J lost 3 bases, with 7 bases between them. Germline V lookup: CDR1 SGDLS, CDR2 YYNGEE. The CDR3 loop spans 13 amino acids.

This clonotype was seen a few times. This chain links TRBV7-2 with TRBJ2-6; possible D gene TRBD1, 6 bases. Germline V gives CDR1 SGHTA, CDR2 FQGNSA. Trimming shortened V by 6 bases and J by 0 bases, and 12 bases separated the two germline ends. The CDR3 is 16 amino acids. The CDR3 reads CASSFRGSSGANVLTF. CDR3 DNA: TGTGCCAGCAGTTTCAGGGGAAGCTCTGGGGCCAACGTCCTGACTTTC.

This clonotype was observed a single time. The genes are TRBV7-9 and TRBJ2-1, with 7 bases that match TRBD1. Germline V gene sequence: CDR1 SEHNR, CDR2 FQNEAQ (reference sequence). The CDR3 is 15 amino acids. After removal of 7 bases from V and 13 bases from J, the junction contained 19 bases not matched to a gene. The CDR3 DNA reads as TGTGCCAGCACCGGGGACAGTAGAGCTCCCCAGACCCAGTTCTTC. This codes for CASTGDSRAPQTQFF.

This clonotype occurred a few times. The chain combines TRBV25-1 with TRBJ2-1, with 13 bases lining up with TRBD2. This CDR3 comprises 17 residues. V dropped 5 bases and J dropped 5; count of bases not matched to a gene: 9. Germline-derived CDR1 and CDR2 are MGHDK and SYGVNS. The CDR3 DNA reads TGTGCCAGCAGTCTGACCCCGGGACTAGCGGGAAACAATGAGCAGTTCTTC. It encodes CASSLTPGLAGNNEQFF.

This clonotype was counted many times. The V call is TRBV10-3, the J call TRBJ2-1; 9 nucleotides align to TRBD1. Germline trimming cut 3 bases from V and 10 bases from J; bases unmatched to any gene: 4. The CDR3 runs 13 residues. Germline lookup yields CDR1 ENHRY and CDR2 SYGVKD. DNA of the CDR3: TGTGCCATCAGTGATGGACAGGGGTACGAGCAGTTCTTC. The encoded protein is CAISDGQGYEQFF.

This clonotype showed up many times. V and J are TRBV10-3 and TRBJ2-1, with D possibly matching TRBD2 (7 bases). The CDR3 loop spans 14 amino acids. The germline V gene has CDR1 ENHRY and CDR2 SYGVKD. The V end lost 0 bases, the J end lost 8 bases, and 11 bases lay between the germline ends. Here the CDR3 DNA reads TGTGCCATCAGTGAGTCTTTGCGGGGGCATGAGCAGTTCTTC. This encodes CAISESLRGHEQFF.

Remarks on this clonotype: At one end the junction does not follow the germline gene, possibly because of a read error. The rearrangement links TRBV5-1 to TRBJ2-3; D might be TRBD1 or TRBD2, each matching 5 bases. In germline, CDR1 is SGHRS, CDR2 YFSETQ. The CDR3 totals 15 residues. In nucleotides, the CDR3 is TGCGCCAGCAGCGGACTGACAGAAAGCACAGATACGCAGGATTTT. Translation: CASSGLTESTDTQDF.

The V and J genes are TRBV15 and TRBJ2-7; TRBD1 or TRBD2 may be the D gene (5 bases each). Germline assignment: CDR1 LNHNV and CDR2 YYDKDF (reference sequence). V was trimmed by 0 bases and J by 1 base, leaving 13 bases between them. The CDR3 is 16 residues long. The CDR3 sequence is CATSRDGAGSSYEQYF. The CDR3 DNA sequence: TGTGCCACCAGCAGAGACGGGGCAGGATCATCCTACGAGCAGTACTTC.

This clonotype was seen only a few times. The V and J genes are TRBV15 and TRBJ1-1; TRBD1 matches 7 bases. The J segment lost 0 bases and the V segment lost 3 bases, leaving 4 bases of the junction unmatched. Per germline, CDR1 LNHNV and CDR2 YYDKDF (reference sequence). The CDR3 runs to 15 residues. The DNA for the CDR3 is TGTGCCACCAGCAGCTTGGACAGGATGAACACTGAAGCTTTCTTT. Protein: CATSSLDRMNTEAFF.

As for this clonotype: Germline and junction disagree at one end, which may indicate a read error. This sequence joins TRBV5-5 and TRBJ1-4, with D hard to call. CDR3 length: 16 amino acids. Germline values: CDR1 SGHKS, CDR2 YYEKEE (reference sequence). CDR3 nucleotides: TGTGCCAGCAGCCCCATCGGATCTGCAACTAATGCAAAACTGTTTTTT. This encodes CASSPIGSATNAKLFF.

This clonotype was detected only a few times. CDR3 loop: CASSVETHQPQHF. In DNA, the CDR3 is TGTGCCAGCAGTGTAGAGACACATCAGCCCCAGCATTTT. The chain is built from TRBV12-3 or TRBV12-4 and TRBJ1-5; D gene uncertain. Deletions cut 5 bases from V and 5 bases from J, with 10 bases between. This CDR3 has 13 amino acids.

This clonotype was counted between two and nine times. The chain links TRBV6-6 to TRBJ2-7; 7 nucleotides align to TRBD1. Trimming cost V 7 bases and J 2 bases; bases outside gene matches: 11. The CDR3 loop spans 15 amino acids. Looked up from germline, CDR1 is MNHNY and CDR2 is SVGAGI (reference sequence). The CDR3, as DNA: TGTGCCAGCACTCTTCTGGGGACAGAGCCCTACGAGCAGTACTTC. This translates into CASTLLGTEPYEQYF.